The present entry profiles one TCR beta chain with its context. The antigen is undetermined. Each CDR3 protein gets one entry after TCRdb re-called the 5' RACE reads with MiXCR. The sample consists of under 300,000 distinct CDR3 sequences, roughly 10% of them appearing once. This sample is drawn from a study of CD8 T cells in ankylosing spondylitis. Study results and limitations: With a CD8+ phenotype, disease-linked clones were relatively rare in peripheral blood. The clones that were linked to disease were reported to be significantly enriched in matched synovial fluid samples from ankylosing spondylitis patients.

The V gene's germline CDR1 is MDHEN and CDR2 SYDVKM. The CDR3 covers 14 residues. V shed 3 bases and J shed 2 bases, with 10 bases lying between them. Sequencing was performed on blood, either unsorted or a sorted T cell fraction (not recorded which). The rearrangement joins TRBV28 to TRBJ2-5; D is unclear. The TCR comes from a male donor with ankylosing spondylitis or in good health (not recorded which). The CDR3 region has the DNA TGTGCCAGCAGTTTGGCGCTGGATCAAGAGACCCAGTACTTC. It codes for CASSLALDQETQYF.